This TCR beta chain emerged from a study of blood T cell repertoires in COVID-19. Study-level background: The United States, Italy and Spain were the sources of the acute and convalescent COVID-19 samples. PBMCs, B-cell-depleted T cells, or T cells were the source of the cDNA or gDNA that made up the material.

Seattle-derived patients entered the study during active infection and were followed longitudinally. How the authors handled the data: Amplifying reference gene primers gave estimates of nucleated cell counts. Here immunoSEQ multiplex PCR was the method, and the copy in TCRdb shows in-frame clones only, minus some. V, J and clone size are taken as reported in that table, and D and trimming were inferred from the DNA itself. Of about 320,000 clones in the sample, about nine tenths were seen once. Germline-derived CDR1 and CDR2 are MNHEY and SVGAGI. This CDR3 comprises 13 residues. Trimming pared 6 bases from V and 2 bases from J, leaving 10 bases between.

The receptor comes from a woman aged 30 to 39 with COVID-19, enrolled during active disease. V gene TRBV6-5 combines with J gene TRBJ1-2, with D perhaps TRBD1 (6 bases). The sequenced sample was peripheral blood. CDR3 DNA sequence: TGTGCCAGCAGACCCGACAGGAACTATGGCTACACCTTC. The encoded protein is CASRPDRNYGYTF.